These 10 T cell receptor beta chains originate from one sample sequenced in a study of T cell responses to AZD1222 COVID-19 vaccine. Repertoires were generated with immunoSEQ multiplex PCR, while TCRdb's copy carries only in-frame clones and drops some. In the table there are 200,000 to 250,000 clones, 85% to 95% of which are singletons. This specimen was peripheral blood, taken on day 0 of MenACWY control vaccination. The receptors derive from an adult in good health.

The chain is built from TRBV2 and TRBJ1-5; 7 positions agree with TRBD1. This CDR3 has 13 amino acids. V lost 10 bases and J lost 5; bases outside the gene matches: 8. The germline CDR1 and CDR2 sequences are SNHLY and FYNNEI. The CDR3 nucleotides read TGTGCCACCCTGAGGGGGCGTGATCAGCCCCAGCATTTT. Its protein is CATLRGRDQPQHF.

The chain carries TRBV11-2 and TRBJ1-5; 8 bases line up with TRBD1. The CDR3 has 18 residues. With 2 bases clipped from V and 0 bases from J, the junction kept 9 bases outside the gene matches. CDR1 is SGHAT and CDR2 is FQNNGV in the germline V gene. The CDR3 reads CASSLRAGQEFSNQPQHF. Written as DNA, the CDR3 is TGTGCCAGCAGCTTACGAGCGGGACAGGAGTTTAGCAATCAGCCCCAGCATTTT. Filled out from reference TRBV11-2 and TRBJ1-5, the complete variable domain reads EAGVAQSPRYKIIEKRQSVAFWCNPISGHATLYWYQQILGQGPKLLIQFQNNGVVDDSQLPKDRFSAERLKGVDSTLKIQPAKLEDSAVYLCASSLRAGQEFSNQPQHFGDGTRLSIL.

The chain combines TRBV2 with TRBJ2-3, with D maybe TRBD2 (5 bases). From germline, CDR1 is SNHLY and CDR2 FYNNEI. This CDR3 is built from 15 residues. V lost 2 bases and J lost 7, with 16 bases in between. In DNA, the CDR3 is TGTGCCAGCAGTGAATTCGGGGTTCGGGGTAATACGCAGTATTTT. Its protein is CASSEFGVRGNTQYF.

This rearrangement joins TRBV9 to TRBJ1-3; 7 bases map to TRBD1. The CDR3 is 15 residues long. The V and J ends lost 3 bases and 4 bases, in that order; junction bases with no gene match: 7. Germline CDR1 SGDLS, CDR2 YYNGEE. CDR3 DNA sequence: TGTGCCAGCAGCGGACAGGGTCTGGGGGGAAACACCATATATTTT. This codes for CASSGQGLGGNTIYF. Together with reference TRBV9 and TRBJ1-3, the CDR3 gives the full variable domain: DSGVTQTPKHLITATGQRVTLRCSPRSGDLSVYWYQQSLDQGLQFLIQYYNGEERAKGNILERFSAQQFPDLHSELNLSSLELGDSALYFCASSGQGLGGNTIYFGEGSWLTVV.

V and J are TRBV29-1 and TRBJ1-1, with D perhaps TRBD1 (5 bases). CDR1 SQVTM and CDR2 ANQGSEA come from the germline V gene. Trimming pared 6 bases from V and 1 base from J, leaving 18 bases between. The CDR3 is 15 residues long. DNA for the CDR3: TGCAGCGTGGGGGGATTTCCCTGGGGGAACACTGAAGCTTTCTTT. Translated: CSVGGFPWGNTEAFF.

J is TRBJ1-1 and V is TRBV5-4; 8 positions match TRBD1. Trimming removed 4 bases from V and 0 bases from J; junction bases left unmatched: 8. The V gene's germline CDR1 is SGHNT and CDR2 YYREEE (reference sequence). The CDR3 runs 16 residues. The CDR3 region is CASSRDRIFMNTEAFF. In nucleotides, the CDR3 is TGTGCCAGCAGCCGGGACAGGATATTCATGAACACTGAAGCTTTCTTT.

The rearrangement joins TRBV12-3 or TRBV12-4 to TRBJ1-1; D is undetermined. This CDR3 is 13 amino acids long. Trimming removed 3 bases from V and 1 base from J, with 6 bases in between. In DNA, the CDR3 is TGTGCCAGCAGTTTTTGGGAGAACACTGAAGCTTTCTTT. The encoded protein is CASSFWENTEAFF.

This clone occurred once. J is TRBJ1-1 and V is TRBV18; no firm D call. Germline assignment: CDR1 KGHSH and CDR2 LQKENI. The CDR3 covers 14 residues. Trimming removed 0 bases from V and 0 bases from J, with 5 bases in between. In nucleotides, the CDR3 is TGTGCCAGCTCACCACCGACCCTGAACACTGAAGCTTTCTTT. Translating it yields CASSPPTLNTEAFF. Filled out from reference TRBV18 and TRBJ1-1, the complete variable domain reads NAGVMQNPRHLVRRRGQEARLRCSPMKGHSHVYWYRQLPEEGLKFMVYLQKENIIDESGMPKERFSAEFPKEGPSILRIQQVVRGDSAAYFCASSPPTLNTEAFFGQGTRLTVV.

The chain joins TRBV3-1 (or the pseudogene TRBV3-2) to TRBJ2-2, with unresolved D. The germline V and J ends were trimmed by 4 bases and 5 bases, with 14 bases remaining between them. The CDR3 length is 15 residues. From germline, CDR1 is LGHDT and CDR2 YNNKEL (reference sequence). The CDR3 DNA reads as TGTGCCAGCAGCCTACCAGCGCTGGAGACCGGGGAGCTGTTTTTT. Translating gives CASSLPALETGELFF.

This chain joins TRBV7-2 and TRBJ2-4; D is undetermined. The CDR3 has 16 amino acids. Deletions cut 5 bases from V and 2 bases from J, with 16 bases between. The germline V gene encodes CDR1 SGHTA and CDR2 FQGNSA. CDR3 in DNA: TGTGCCAGCAGCCATACGGTACGAGGAACCAAAAACATTCAGTACTTC. As protein: CASSHTVRGTKNIQYF.